The subject of this entry is one TCR beta chain. Its matching antigen is unknown. The sample is drawn from a study of CD8+CD57+ T cells in acquired aplastic anemia. The study's findings and limits: Controls did not differ significantly from patients in CD8+ Simpson's diversity.

The CDR3 is made up of 14 amino acids. The germline V gene encodes CDR1 SGHAT and CDR2 FQDESV (reference sequence). V was pared by 11 bases and J by 3 bases, with 12 bases of the junction left unmatched. CDR3 and TCR beta VDJ profiling relied on a genomic DNA template. TCRdb reprocessed the reads via MiXCR and lists one record per CDR3 protein. The sample has fewer than 45,000 distinct CDR3 sequences; under 80% are singletons. The TCR sequence derives from a human donor in good health, serving as a control. The genes are TRBV11-1 and TRBJ1-1; TRBD1 matches at 7 bases. The sequenced sample consisted of sorted CD4+, CD8+, or CD8+CD57+ T cells (not recorded which) from PBMCs. The CDR3 DNA reads as TGTGCCTGCGGCCGTTACCAGGGGGACACTGAAGCTTTCTTT. This gives the protein CACGRYQGDTEAFF.